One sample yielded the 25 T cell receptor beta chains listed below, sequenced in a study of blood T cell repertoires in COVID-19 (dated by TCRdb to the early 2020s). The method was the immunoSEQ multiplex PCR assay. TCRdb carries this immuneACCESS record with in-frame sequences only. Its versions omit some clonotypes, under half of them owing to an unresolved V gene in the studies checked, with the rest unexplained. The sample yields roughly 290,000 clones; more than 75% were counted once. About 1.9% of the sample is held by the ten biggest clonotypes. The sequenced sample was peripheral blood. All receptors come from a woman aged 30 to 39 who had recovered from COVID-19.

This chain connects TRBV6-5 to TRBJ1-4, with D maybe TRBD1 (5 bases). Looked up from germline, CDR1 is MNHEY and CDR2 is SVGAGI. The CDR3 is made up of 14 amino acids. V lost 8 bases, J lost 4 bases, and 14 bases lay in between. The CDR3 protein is CASGATNLNEKLFF. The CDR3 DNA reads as TGTGCCAGCGGGGCCACGAACCTTAATGAAAAACTGTTTTTT.

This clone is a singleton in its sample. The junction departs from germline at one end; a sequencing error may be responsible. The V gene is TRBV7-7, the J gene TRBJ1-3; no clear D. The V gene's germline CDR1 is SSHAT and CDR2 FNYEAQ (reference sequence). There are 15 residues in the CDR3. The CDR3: CASSPSSGAGNTIYF. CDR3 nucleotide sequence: TGTGCTAGCAGCCCCTCCTCCGGAGCTGGAAACACCATATATTTT.

The CDR3 sequence is CASKARDRGSGEQYF. CDR3 in DNA: TGTGCCAGTAAAGCCCGGGACAGGGGATCGGGTGAGCAGTACTTC. The rearrangement uses TRBV19 and TRBJ2-7, with 10 bases matching TRBD1. Per the germline V gene, CDR1 is LNHDA and CDR2 is SQIVND (reference sequence). There are 15 residues in the CDR3. J gave up 7 bases and V 7 bases, and 13 bases lay outside the gene matches.

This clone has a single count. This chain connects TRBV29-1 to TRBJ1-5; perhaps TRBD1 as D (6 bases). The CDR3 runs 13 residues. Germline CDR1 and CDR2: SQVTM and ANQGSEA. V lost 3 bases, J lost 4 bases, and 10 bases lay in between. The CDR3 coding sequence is TGCAGCGTTGAGACGGGGACAAATCAGCCCCAGCATTTT. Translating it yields CSVETGTNQPQHF.

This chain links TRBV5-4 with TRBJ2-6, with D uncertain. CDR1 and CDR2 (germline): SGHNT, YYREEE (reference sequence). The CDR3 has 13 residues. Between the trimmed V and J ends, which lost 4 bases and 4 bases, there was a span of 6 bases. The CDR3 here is CASSLSGANVLTF. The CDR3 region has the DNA TGTGCCAGCAGCCTGTCCGGGGCCAACGTCCTGACTTTC.

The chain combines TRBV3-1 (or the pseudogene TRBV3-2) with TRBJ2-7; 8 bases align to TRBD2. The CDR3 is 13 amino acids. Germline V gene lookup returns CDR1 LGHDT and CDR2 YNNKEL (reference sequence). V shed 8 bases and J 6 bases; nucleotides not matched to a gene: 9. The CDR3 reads CASSPGGGGEQYF. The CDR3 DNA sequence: TGTGCCAGCTCCCCGGGAGGGGGAGGCGAGCAGTACTTC.

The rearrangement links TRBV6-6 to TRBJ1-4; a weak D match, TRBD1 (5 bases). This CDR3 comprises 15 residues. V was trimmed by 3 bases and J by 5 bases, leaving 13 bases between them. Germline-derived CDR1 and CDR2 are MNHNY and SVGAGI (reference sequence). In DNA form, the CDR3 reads TGTGCCAGCAGTTATCGGCGTACAGGCAATGAAAAACTGTTTTTT. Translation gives CASSYRRTGNEKLFF.

The CDR3 loop reads CASSRTGGDGYTF. The CDR3 nucleotides are TGCGCCAGCAGCCGGACAGGGGGCGATGGCTACACCTTC. J is TRBJ1-2 and V is TRBV5-1; 11 bases match TRBD1. Germline V gene sequence: CDR1 SGHRS, CDR2 YFSETQ. The CDR3 length is 13 residues. The J segment lost 6 bases and the V segment lost 4 bases, leaving 2 bases of the junction unmatched.

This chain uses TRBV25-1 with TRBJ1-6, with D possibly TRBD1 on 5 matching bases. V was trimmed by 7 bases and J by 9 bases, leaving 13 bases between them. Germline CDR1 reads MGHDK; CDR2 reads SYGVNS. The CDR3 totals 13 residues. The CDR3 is CASKGGGGSPLHF. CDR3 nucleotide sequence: TGTGCCAGCAAGGGCGGCGGGGGTTCACCCCTCCACTTT. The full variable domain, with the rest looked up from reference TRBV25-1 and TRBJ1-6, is EADIYQTPRYLVIGTGKKITLECSQTMGHDKMYWYQQDPGMELHLIHYSYGVNSTEKGDLSSESTVSRIRTEHFPLTLESARPSHTSQYLCASKGGGGSPLHFGNGTRLTVT.

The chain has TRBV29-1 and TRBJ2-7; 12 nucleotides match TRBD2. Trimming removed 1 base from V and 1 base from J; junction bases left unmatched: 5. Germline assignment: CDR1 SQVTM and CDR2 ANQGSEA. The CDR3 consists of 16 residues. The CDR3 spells CSVEGTSGKFSYEQYF. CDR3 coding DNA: TGCAGCGTTGAAGGGACTAGCGGGAAATTTTCCTACGAGCAGTACTTC.

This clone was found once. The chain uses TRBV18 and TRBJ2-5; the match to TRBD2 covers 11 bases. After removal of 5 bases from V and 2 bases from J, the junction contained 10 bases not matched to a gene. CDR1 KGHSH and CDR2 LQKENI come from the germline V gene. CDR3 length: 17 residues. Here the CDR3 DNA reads TGTGCCAGCTCATCCTCGACTAGCGGGGCGGGTCAAGAGACCCAGTACTTC. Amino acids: CASSSSTSGAGQETQYF.

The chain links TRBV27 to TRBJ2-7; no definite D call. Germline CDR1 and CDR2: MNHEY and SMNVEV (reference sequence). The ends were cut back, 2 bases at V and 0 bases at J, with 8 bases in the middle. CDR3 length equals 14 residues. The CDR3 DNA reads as TGTGCCAGCAGTTTAGCTCAGAACTCCTACGAGCAGTACTTC. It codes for CASSLAQNSYEQYF.

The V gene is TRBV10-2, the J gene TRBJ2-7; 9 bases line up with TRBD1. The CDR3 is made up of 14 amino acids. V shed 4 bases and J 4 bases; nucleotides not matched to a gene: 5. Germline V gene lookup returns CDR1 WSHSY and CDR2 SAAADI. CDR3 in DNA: TGCGCCAGCAGTGTTGGGACAGGGTATTACGAGCAGTACTTC. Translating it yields CASSVGTGYYEQYF.

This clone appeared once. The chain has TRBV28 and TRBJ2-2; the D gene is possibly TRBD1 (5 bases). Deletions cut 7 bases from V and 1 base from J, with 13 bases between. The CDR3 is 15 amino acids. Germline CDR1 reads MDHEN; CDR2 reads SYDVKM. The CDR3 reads CASIWGRVNTGELFF. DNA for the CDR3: TGTGCCAGCATATGGGGCAGGGTGAACACCGGGGAGCTGTTTTTT.

The CDR3 loop reads CASSDQQGVTQYF. The CDR3 nucleotides are TGTGCCAGCAGCGATCAACAGGGGGTGACCCAGTACTTC. The chain joins TRBV5-4 to TRBJ2-5; 8 bases are a match to TRBD1. The trim removed 4 bases at V and 7 bases at J, leaving 6 bases unmatched. Per germline, CDR1 SGHNT and CDR2 YYREEE (reference sequence). The CDR3 loop spans 13 amino acids.

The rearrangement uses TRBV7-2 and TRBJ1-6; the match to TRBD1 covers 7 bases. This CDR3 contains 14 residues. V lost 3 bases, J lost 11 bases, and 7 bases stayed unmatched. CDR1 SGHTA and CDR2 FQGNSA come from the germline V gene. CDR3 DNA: TGTGCCAGCAGCTTCTCGGGACAGATCACACCCCTCCACTTT. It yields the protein CASSFSGQITPLHF.

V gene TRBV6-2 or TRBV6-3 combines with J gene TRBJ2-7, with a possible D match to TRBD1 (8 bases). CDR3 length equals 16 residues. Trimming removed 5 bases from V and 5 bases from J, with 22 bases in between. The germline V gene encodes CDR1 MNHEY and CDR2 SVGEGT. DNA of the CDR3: TGTGCCAGCAGTCCGCCCACAGACAGGGGAGGGCACGAGCAGTACTTC. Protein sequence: CASSPPTDRGGHEQYF.

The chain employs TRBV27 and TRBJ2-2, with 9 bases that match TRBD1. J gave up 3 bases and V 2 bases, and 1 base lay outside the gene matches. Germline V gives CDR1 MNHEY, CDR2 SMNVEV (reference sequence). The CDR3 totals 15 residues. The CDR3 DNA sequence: TGTGCCAGCAGTTTACGGGACAGGGACACCGGGGAGCTGTTTTTT. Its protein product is CASSLRDRDTGELFF.

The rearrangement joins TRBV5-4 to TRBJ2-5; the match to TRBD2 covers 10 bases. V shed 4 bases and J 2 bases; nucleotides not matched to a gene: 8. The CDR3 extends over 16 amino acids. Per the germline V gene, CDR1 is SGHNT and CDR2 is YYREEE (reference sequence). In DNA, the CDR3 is TGTGCCAGCAGCGCACCTAGCGGGGGACGACAAGAGACCCAGTACTTC. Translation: CASSAPSGGRQETQYF.

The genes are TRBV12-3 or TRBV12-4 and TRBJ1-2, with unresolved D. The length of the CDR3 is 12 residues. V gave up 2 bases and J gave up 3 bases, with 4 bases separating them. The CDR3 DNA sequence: TGTGCCAGCAGTTTATCGGACTATGGCTACACCTTC. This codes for CASSLSDYGYTF.

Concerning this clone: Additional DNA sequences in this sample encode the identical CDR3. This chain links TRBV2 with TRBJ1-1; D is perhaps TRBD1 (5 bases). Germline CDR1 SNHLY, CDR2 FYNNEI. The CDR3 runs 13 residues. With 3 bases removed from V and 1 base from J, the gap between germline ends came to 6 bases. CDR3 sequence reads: CASSDDRNTEAFF. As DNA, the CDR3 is TGTGCCAGCAGTGACGACAGGAACACTGAAGCTTTCTTT.

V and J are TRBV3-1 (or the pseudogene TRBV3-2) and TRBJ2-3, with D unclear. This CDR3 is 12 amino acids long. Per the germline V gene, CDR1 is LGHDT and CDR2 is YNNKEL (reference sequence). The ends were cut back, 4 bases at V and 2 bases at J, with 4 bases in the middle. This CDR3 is CASSLNTDTQYF. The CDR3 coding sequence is TGTGCCAGCAGCCTAAACACAGATACGCAGTATTTT.

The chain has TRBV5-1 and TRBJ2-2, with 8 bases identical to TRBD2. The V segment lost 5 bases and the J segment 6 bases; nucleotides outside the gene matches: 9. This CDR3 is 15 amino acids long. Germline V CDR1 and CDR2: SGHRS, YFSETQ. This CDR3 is CASSTSGGMAGELFF. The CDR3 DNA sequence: TGCGCCAGCAGTACCAGCGGGGGAATGGCCGGGGAGCTGTTTTTT. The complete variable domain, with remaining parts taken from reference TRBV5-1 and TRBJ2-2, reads KAGVTQTPRYLIKTRGQQVTLSCSPISGHRSVSWYQQTPGQGLQFLFEYFSETQRNKGNFPGRFSGRQFSNSRSEMNVSTLELGDSALYLCASSTSGGMAGELFFGEGSRLTVL.

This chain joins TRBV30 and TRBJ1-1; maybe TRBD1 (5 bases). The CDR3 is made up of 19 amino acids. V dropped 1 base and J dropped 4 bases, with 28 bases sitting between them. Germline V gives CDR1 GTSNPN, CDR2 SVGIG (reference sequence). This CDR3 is CAWSARATGDVGVGTEAFF. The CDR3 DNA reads TGTGCCTGGAGTGCAAGGGCAACAGGAGACGTGGGCGTGGGCACTGAAGCTTTCTTT.

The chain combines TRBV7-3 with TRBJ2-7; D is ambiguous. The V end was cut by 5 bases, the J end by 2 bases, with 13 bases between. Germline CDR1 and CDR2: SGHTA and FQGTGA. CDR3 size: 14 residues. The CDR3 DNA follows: TGTGCCAGCAGCCCCGGTGCGATCCCCTACGAGCAGTACTTC. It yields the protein CASSPGAIPYEQYF.